The 4 T cell receptor beta chains below come from one sample, sequenced in a study of blood T cell repertoires in COVID-19. Only in-frame clones appear in the TCRdb table, and some are missing; sequencing was by immunoSEQ multiplex PCR. The sample has more than 300,000 clones; less than 90% are singletons. The sequenced sample consisted of PBMCs or T cells enriched from blood (not recorded which). These receptors were obtained from a woman between 45 and 65 years old who had recovered from COVID-19.

The V call is TRBV16, the J call TRBJ2-3; tentatively, D is TRBD2 (5 bases). In germline, CDR1 is KGHSY, CDR2 FQNENV. Trimming left V 1 base short and J 0 bases short, with 14 bases between. This CDR3 is 17 amino acids long. The CDR3 loop reads CASSQLGGGPSTDTQYF. CDR3 nucleotide sequence: TGTGCCAGCAGCCAATTAGGAGGAGGCCCTAGCACAGATACGCAGTATTTT.

This clone was seen once. The chain has TRBV7-8 and TRBJ2-3, with TRBD2 as a possible D gene (6 bases). Germline CDR1 reads SGHVS; CDR2 reads FQNEAQ. The ends were cut back, 5 bases at V and 2 bases at J, with 17 bases in the middle. The CDR3 runs 16 residues. Here the CDR3 reads CASSTILAPVTDTQYF. DNA for the CDR3: TGTGCCAGCAGCACGATACTAGCCCCAGTCACAGATACGCAGTATTTT.

The genes are TRBV18 and TRBJ1-2; tentative D call: TRBD1 (6 bases). Germline V CDR1 and CDR2: KGHSH, LQKENI. This CDR3 has 17 amino acids. V lost 1 base to trimming and J lost 0 bases, with 15 bases between them. The CDR3 loop is CASSPQQGTSTNYGYTF. The DNA of the CDR3 is TGTGCCAGCTCACCACAACAGGGTACATCAACTAACTATGGCTACACCTTC.

This clone was seen more than once but under ten times. The chain recombines TRBV4-1 with TRBJ1-1; TRBD1 matches at 7 bases. The CDR3 covers 15 residues. Germline V gives CDR1 MGHRA, CDR2 YSYEKL. The V and J ends lost 0 bases and 3 bases, in that order; junction bases with no gene match: 4. CDR3 protein: CASSQEGGKYTEAFF. DNA for the CDR3: TGCGCCAGCAGCCAAGAAGGGGGCAAGTACACTGAAGCTTTCTTT.